Shown below are 28 T cell receptor beta chains from a single sample sequenced in a study of blood T cell repertoires in COVID-19. Clones were sequenced by immunoSEQ multiplex PCR, and TCRdb holds only the in-frame ones, with some missing. The sample contains around 140,000 clones, about nine tenths of which appear only once. The specimen sequenced was PBMCs or T cells enriched from blood (not recorded which). Receptors originate from a man aged 50 to 60 who had recovered from COVID-19.

The chain combines TRBV7-9 with TRBJ1-1; TRBD1 agrees at 7 bases. CDR3 length equals 17 residues. V gave up 3 bases and J gave up 1 base; unmatched junction bases: 11. Germline V gene sequence: CDR1 SEHNR, CDR2 FQNEAQ (reference sequence). The CDR3 loop reads CASSFRQGGTRNTEAFF. The CDR3 region has the DNA TGTGCCAGCAGCTTCCGACAGGGAGGTACGAGGAACACTGAAGCTTTCTTT.

The chain is built from TRBV11-2 and TRBJ2-5; tentative D call: TRBD2 (5 bases). Germline V lookup: CDR1 SGHAT, CDR2 FQNNGV. The CDR3 runs 14 residues. The V and J ends lost 8 bases and 2 bases respectively, with 15 bases between them. The DNA for the CDR3 is TGTGCCAGCGGAAAACGGGGATTACAAGAGACCCAGTACTTC. This encodes CASGKRGLQETQYF.

The chain joins TRBV3-1 (or the pseudogene TRBV3-2) to TRBJ1-1; D gene uncertain. Germline CDR1 LGHDT, CDR2 YNNKEL (reference sequence). The germline V and J ends were trimmed by 1 base and 6 bases, with 3 bases remaining between them. CDR3 length: 11 residues. The CDR3 sequence: CASSQAAEAFF. The DNA of the CDR3 is TGTGCCAGCAGCCAAGCAGCTGAAGCTTTCTTT.

The V gene is TRBV7-9, the J gene TRBJ1-2; the match to TRBD1 covers 9 bases. CDR1 is SEHNR and CDR2 is FQNEAQ in the germline V gene (reference sequence). Trimming took 5 bases from V and 0 from J; bases not matched to a gene: 10. The CDR3 loop spans 17 amino acids. The chain's CDR3 is CASSRTGTGNTNYGYTF. CDR3 DNA: TGTGCCAGCAGCCGTACCGGGACAGGGAACACTAACTATGGCTACACCTTC. The full variable domain, its missing parts supplied by reference TRBV7-9 and TRBJ1-2, is DTGVSQNPRHKITKRGQNVTFRCDPISEHNRLYWYRQTLGQGPEFLTYFQNEAQLEKSRLLSDRFSAERPKGSFSTLEIQRTEQGDSAMYLCASSRTGTGNTNYGYTFGSGTRLTVV.

The chain has TRBV18 and TRBJ2-5; weak D call: TRBD1 (5 bases). CDR3 length equals 15 residues. V dropped 2 bases and J dropped 9 bases, with 19 bases sitting between them. The V gene's germline CDR1 is KGHSH and CDR2 LQKENI. This CDR3 is CASSPFDADLGAQYF. DNA of the CDR3: TGTGCCAGCTCACCATTCGATGCTGATCTAGGGGCCCAGTACTTC.

The chain uses TRBV5-6 and TRBJ2-6; D is ambiguous. Trimming removed 2 bases from V and 1 base from J, with 7 bases in between. CDR1 and CDR2 from the germline V gene are SGHDT and YYEEEE. The CDR3 runs to 15 residues. The CDR3 protein is CASSFMRSGANVLTF. CDR3 nucleotide sequence: TGTGCCAGCAGCTTCATGAGGTCTGGGGCCAACGTCCTGACTTTC. The variable domain in full, with the rest retrieved from reference TRBV5-6 and TRBJ2-6, is DAGVTQSPTHLIKTRGQQVTLRCSPKSGHDTVSWYQQALGQGPQFIFQYYEEEERQRGNFPDRFSGHQFPNYSSELNVNALLLGDSALYLCASSFMRSGANVLTFGAGSRLTVL.

This clone has just one count. This sequence joins TRBV27 and TRBJ1-1; 7 bases fit TRBD1. Germline trimming cut 6 bases from V and 11 bases from J; bases unmatched to any gene: 12. The CDR3 has 13 amino acids. Germline V lookup: CDR1 MNHEY, CDR2 SMNVEV (reference sequence). The CDR3 DNA reads as TGTGCCAGCAGACGAACAGGGGCGGTGTTGGCTTTCTTT. Translation gives CASRRTGAVLAFF.

CDR3 DNA sequence: TGTGCCAGCAGCCAAGATTTCCGGGGTGCTAACTATGGCTACACCTTC. This sequence encodes CASSQDFRGANYGYTF. The chain has TRBV4-2 and TRBJ1-2; D unresolved. CDR3 length: 16 residues. Per the germline V gene, CDR1 is LGHNA and CDR2 is YNFKEQ. Trimming cost V 0 bases and J 0 bases, with 11 bases left between them.

The chain carries TRBV5-1 and TRBJ1-2; D is perhaps TRBD1 (5 bases). Per germline, CDR1 SGHRS and CDR2 YFSETQ. V lost 4 bases, J lost 4 bases, and 11 bases lay in between. The CDR3 is 13 amino acids. The CDR3 bases are TGCGCCAGCAGCCTAATCGACAGCTATGGCTACACCTTC. The encoded protein is CASSLIDSYGYTF.

V and J are TRBV7-2 and TRBJ1-3, with TRBD1 matching over 9 bases. J lost 4 bases, V lost 4 bases, and 11 bases had no gene match. Germline V gene data show CDR1 as SGHTA and CDR2 as FQGNSA. The CDR3 extends over 17 amino acids. CDR3: CASSSLPGTGKGNTIYF. The CDR3 DNA reads as TGTGCCAGCAGCTCCCTCCCGGGGACAGGGAAAGGAAACACCATATATTTT.

The chain carries TRBV19 and TRBJ2-6; 7 bases agree with TRBD1. From germline, CDR1 is LNHDA and CDR2 SQIVND (reference sequence). The CDR3 spans 17 residues. The trim removed 7 bases at V and 0 bases at J, leaving 9 bases unmatched. The CDR3, as DNA: TGTGCCAGTATACCGGGACAGAAAGGCTCTGGGGCCAACGTCCTGACTTTC. It yields the protein CASIPGQKGSGANVLTF. The complete variable domain, with remaining parts taken from reference TRBV19 and TRBJ2-6, reads DGGITQSPKYLFRKEGQNVTLSCEQNLNHDAMYWYRQDPGQGLRLIYYSQIVNDFQKGDIAEGYSVSREKKESFPLTVTSAQKNPTAFYLCASIPGQKGSGANVLTFGAGSRLTVL.

CDR3 bases: TGTGCCAGCAGTTTCCGGACAGGGGTGAACAATGAGCAGTTCTTC. This sequence encodes CASSFRTGVNNEQFF. The gene calls are TRBV27 and TRBJ2-1, with TRBD1 identical over 9 bases. V was clipped by 3 bases and J by 5 bases; unmatched bases: 5. The germline V gene encodes CDR1 MNHEY and CDR2 SMNVEV (reference sequence). The CDR3 extends over 15 amino acids.

The V gene is TRBV18, the J gene TRBJ2-5; TRBD1 agrees at 7 bases. Germline CDR1 and CDR2: KGHSH and LQKENI. Trimming removed 4 bases from V and 5 bases from J; junction bases left unmatched: 4. This CDR3 has 13 amino acids. The CDR3 protein is CASSLGQAETQYF. CDR3 DNA: TGTGCCAGCTCACTTGGACAGGCCGAGACCCAGTACTTC.

The chain links TRBV4-1 to TRBJ2-7, with 10 bases identical to TRBD1. Germline V gives CDR1 MGHRA, CDR2 YSYEKL. The CDR3 runs to 16 residues. Trimming cost V 5 bases and J 4 bases; bases outside gene matches: 11. The CDR3 spells CASSVSDGTGEYEQYF. DNA of the CDR3: TGCGCCAGCAGCGTAAGTGATGGGACAGGGGAGTACGAGCAGTACTTC.

The sample holds a few counts of this clone. The chain combines TRBV5-1 with TRBJ2-2; 7 nucleotides agree with TRBD2. Trimming removed 5 bases from V and 4 bases from J; junction bases left unmatched: 5. The length of the CDR3 is 14 residues. Germline values: CDR1 SGHRS, CDR2 YFSETQ. For the CDR3, the DNA is TGCGCCAGCAGTGGTGGGAGGGTCACCGGGGAGCTGTTTTTT. This encodes CASSGGRVTGELFF.

The V call is TRBV21-1, the J call TRBJ2-5; whether TRBD1, the table's D call, matches the DNA was not checked. TRBV21-1 is a pseudogene segment. CDR3 length: 17 amino acids. The CDR3 spells CASSKEGGRVGRETQYF. The CDR3 DNA is TGTGCCAGCAGCAAAGAAGGGGGCAGGGTGGGTAGAGAGACCCAGTACTTC.

The chain joins TRBV4-2 to TRBJ1-6; TRBD1 matches 7 bases. CDR1 LGHNA and CDR2 YNFKEQ come from the germline V gene. The CDR3 contains 15 residues. V lost 3 bases, J lost 5 bases, and 4 bases stayed unmatched. DNA of the CDR3: TGTGCCAGCAGCCAGGACAGGATTAATAATTCACCCCTCCACTTT. It is translated as CASSQDRINNSPLHF.

This chain uses TRBV6-5 with TRBJ2-6; a weak D match, TRBD1 (6 bases). V shed 8 bases and J shed 2 bases, with 10 bases lying between them. This CDR3 region has 14 residues. Looked up from germline, CDR1 is MNHEY and CDR2 is SVGAGI. In DNA, the CDR3 is TGTGCCAGCGCTTCAGGGGCTGGGGCCAACGTCCTGACTTTC. This sequence encodes CASASGAGANVLTF.

The chain links TRBV4-2 to TRBJ1-1, with D possibly TRBD1 on 6 matching bases. V was pared by 0 bases and J by 1 base, with 12 bases between. The CDR3 consists of 16 residues. Germline loops: CDR1 LGHNA, CDR2 YNFKEQ. The CDR3, as DNA: TGTGCCAGCAGCCAAGATCAAGCCAGGGGGAACACTGAAGCTTTCTTT. This codes for CASSQDQARGNTEAFF.

The chain is built from TRBV7-3 and TRBJ2-2; TRBD2 matches 7 bases. The CDR3 covers 15 residues. The J segment lost 5 bases and the V segment lost 4 bases, leaving 7 bases of the junction unmatched. The germline gives CDR1 SGHTA, CDR2 FQGTGA. The CDR3 spells CASSSSVGGTGELFF. The CDR3 DNA reads TGTGCCAGCAGCTCCTCTGTGGGAGGGACCGGGGAGCTGTTTTTT.

The chain joins TRBV5-4 to TRBJ1-2; 8 nucleotides match TRBD1. The V gene's germline CDR1 is SGHNT and CDR2 YYREEE (reference sequence). The trim removed 0 bases at V and 4 bases at J, leaving 5 bases unmatched. This CDR3 contains 15 residues. CDR3 region: CASSLADRGSYGYTF. The CDR3, as DNA: TGTGCCAGCAGCTTGGCAGACAGGGGATCCTATGGCTACACCTTC.

This chain links TRBV28 with TRBJ1-6; the D gene is possibly TRBD1 (5 bases). The CDR3 runs 15 residues. Looked up from germline, CDR1 is MDHEN and CDR2 is SYDVKM. V was pared by 5 bases and J by 1 base, with 9 bases between. The CDR3 DNA sequence: TGTGCCAGCAGTACCCAGGGATCCTATAATTCACCCCTCCACTTT. This gives the protein CASSTQGSYNSPLHF.

The chain has TRBV19 and TRBJ1-5; possibly TRBD1 for D (5 bases). V shed 0 bases and J shed 2 bases, with 8 bases lying between them. CDR1 and CDR2 (germline): LNHDA, SQIVND (reference sequence). The CDR3 totals 15 residues. This chain's CDR3 is CASSIDLGGNQPQHF. CDR3 bases: TGTGCCAGTAGTATAGATCTAGGGGGCAATCAGCCCCAGCATTTT.

This clone was seen a single time. The chain links TRBV11-2 to TRBJ1-5; unclear D gene. Trimming removed 0 bases at V and 6 bases at J, with 6 bases between. There are 13 residues in the CDR3. CDR1 and CDR2 (germline): SGHAT, FQNNGV. For the CDR3, the DNA is TGTGCCAGCAGCTTAGATAACGGTCAGCCCCAGCATTTT. Translating it yields CASSLDNGQPQHF. Full variable domain (outside the CDR3, taken from reference TRBV11-2 and TRBJ1-5): EAGVAQSPRYKIIEKRQSVAFWCNPISGHATLYWYQQILGQGPKLLIQFQNNGVVDDSQLPKDRFSAERLKGVDSTLKIQPAKLEDSAVYLCASSLDNGQPQHFGDGTRLSIL.

CDR3: CASSLGLAGGHEQFF. As DNA, the CDR3 is TGTGCCAGCAGCTTAGGACTAGCGGGAGGTCATGAGCAGTTCTTC. The chain links TRBV7-9 to TRBJ2-1, with 13 positions matching TRBD2. The CDR3 spans 15 residues. The V segment lost 1 base and the J segment 8 bases; nucleotides outside the gene matches: 2. Germline V lookup: CDR1 SEHNR, CDR2 FQNEAQ (reference sequence).

This clone was seen just once. This chain connects TRBV30 to TRBJ1-4; tentatively, D is TRBD1 (6 bases). The CDR3 is 14 residues long. V was clipped by 3 bases and J by 8 bases, with 16 bases between them. Germline V gives CDR1 GTSNPN, CDR2 SVGIG (reference sequence). The DNA of the CDR3 is TGTGCCTGGAGATATCCTGGGGGCAGGGAAAAACTGTTTTTT. It yields the protein CAWRYPGGREKLFF. Variable domain in full (rest from reference TRBV30 and TRBJ1-4): SQTIHQWPATLVQPVGSPLSLECTVEGTSNPNLYWYRQAAGRGLQLLFYSVGIGQISSEVPQNLSASRPQDRQFILSSKKLLLSDSGFYLCAWRYPGGREKLFFGSGTQLSVL.

This chain connects TRBV12-5 to TRBJ2-5; D uncertain. The CDR3 length is 9 residues. Germline CDR1 is LGHNT and CDR2 is FRNRAP. The V and J ends lost 8 bases and 5 bases respectively, with 3 bases between them. The CDR3 DNA reads as TGTGCTAGTCCGGAGACCCAGTACTTC. Translating it yields CASPETQYF.

The rearrangement links TRBV2 to TRBJ1-1; D gene unclear. This CDR3 is 13 amino acids long. CDR1 is SNHLY, CDR2 FYNNEI, per germline. V lost 7 bases and J lost 2, with 11 bases in between. The CDR3 sequence is CASNRLTNTEAFF. CDR3 DNA sequence: TGTGCCAGCAACCGACTGACTAACACTGAAGCTTTCTTT. Using reference TRBV2 and TRBJ1-1 for the parts outside the CDR3, the full variable domain is EPEVTQTPSHQVTQMGQEVILRCVPISNHLYFYWYRQILGQKVEFLVSFYNNEISEKSEIFDDQFSVERPDGSNFTLKIRSTKLEDSAMYFCASNRLTNTEAFFGQGTRLTVV.